The rows below give T cell receptor beta chains drawn from one sample of a study of metastatic and nonmetastatic thyroid tumors. TCRdb re-called clones from the PCR reads using MiXCR. Of approximately 25,000 clones in the sample, 20% to 30% were seen once. Input material: blood. The receptors were gathered from a male donor with papillary thyroid cancer or a benign thyroid nodule (not recorded which). Some clones in this sample may be carry-over from other donors' samples. Both conserved end residues are part of each CDR3. Each record gives: J gene, V gene, D gene, clone size, CDR3 DNA, CDR3 protein. D genes are given only for firm matches. Size is omitted from some rows. Given values are once, few, many or a class for expanded clones.

TRBJ2-1 | TRBV6-1 | - | - | TGTGCCAGCAGTGAAGGGTCTGGGGGGTTTTTGGAGCAGTTCTTC | CASSEGSGGFLEQFF
TRBJ2-5 | TRBV11-2 | - | many | TGTGCCAGCAGCTTAGGACTAGTCGGTGAGACCCAGTACTTC | CASSLGLVGETQYF
TRBJ2-7 | TRBV2 | - | few | TGTGCCAGCAGTACAGGGTCGTCTTACGAGCAGTACTTC | CASSTGSSYEQYF
TRBJ1-1 | TRBV11-3 | - | many | TGTGCCAGCAGCCTCGGGGGCCCGAACACTGAAGCTTTCTTT | CASSLGGPNTEAFF
TRBJ1-2 | TRBV5-1 | - | - | TGCGCCAGCAGCTTGTGGGCAGGGAATGGCTACACCTTC | CASSLWAGNGYTF
TRBJ1-6 | TRBV7-2 | - | many | TGTGCCAGCAGCGCCCAGCACCGAAACCCCCTCCACTTT | CASSAQHRNPLHF
TRBJ2-1 | TRBV11-1 | TRBD2 | many | TGTGCCAGCAGGCAAGTAGCGGGAGGGCCGAGCTCCTACAATGAGCAGTTCTTC | CASRQVAGGPSSYNEQFF
TRBJ1-3 | TRBV6-2/TRBV6-3 | - | medium-sized | TGTGCCAGCGGGCGAAACACCATATATTTT | CASGRNTIYF
TRBJ2-5 | TRBV6-1 | - | few | TGTGCCAGCCCTCGTCCCGGACGGTACCCCCAAGAGACCCAGTACTTC | CASPRPGRYPQETQYF
TRBJ1-2 | TRBV6-1 | - | few | TGTGCCAGCAGCAGGGGCTCAGCTAACTATGGCTACACCTTC | CASSRGSANYGYTF
TRBJ2-3 | TRBV13 | - | many | TGTGCCAGCAGCTTCAAACCCTCGGAGGGCCGGGGCACAGATACGCAGTATTTT | CASSFKPSEGRGTDTQYF
TRBJ1-2 | TRBV9 | - | few | TGTGCCATCAGGGAAAACTATGGCTACACCTTC | CAIRENYGYTF
TRBJ1-2 | TRBV29-1 | - | - | TGCAGCGTCGCTCCGGAGGGGCCAACCTCGCAGTATGGCTACACCTTC | CSVAPEGPTSQYGYTF
TRBJ2-7 | TRBV20-1 | - | many | TGCAGTGCATCCACCGGGACCGCGCCGTTCGAGCAGTACTTC | CSASTGTAPFEQYF
TRBJ2-2 | TRBV18 | - | many | TGTGCCAGCTCACCACAGACCGGGGAGCTGTTTTTT | CASSPQTGELFF
TRBJ1-5 | TRBV27 | - | - | TGTGCCAGCAGACAAAAACGTGGCGGTCAGCCCCAGCATTTT | CASRQKRGGQPQHF
TRBJ1-6 | TRBV12-3/TRBV12-4 | - | few | TGTGCCAGCAGGGACGGCGGATATAATTCACCCCTCCACTTT | CASRDGGYNSPLHF
TRBJ2-7 | TRBV5-6 | TRBD2 | many | TGTGCCAGCAGCCTCGGACTAGCGGGGTTGGACGAGCAGTACTTC | CASSLGLAGLDEQYF
TRBJ2-7 | TRBV18 | TRBD2 | medium-sized | TGTGCCAGCTCACAACTAGCGGGAGGCTCGGGTGAGCAGTACTTC | CASSQLAGGSGEQYF
TRBJ2-1 | TRBV20-1 | - | - | TGCAGTGCTCCCCGGACTACAAGGGATGAGCAGTTCTTC | CSAPRTTRDEQFF
TRBJ1-2 | TRBV9 | - | medium-sized | TGTGCCAGCACTCAGACGACAAATCGGGACGGCTATGGCTACACCTTC | CASTQTTNRDGYGYTF
TRBJ1-2 | TRBV28 | - | medium-sized | TGTGCCAGCAGTTTATGGGGGGGGCGGTGGGGCTACACCTTC | CASSLWGGRWGYTF
TRBJ1-4 | TRBV2 | TRBD1 | many | TGTGCCAGCAGTCCCGACAGGGGTAATGAAAAACTGTTTTTT | CASSPDRGNEKLFF
TRBJ1-1 | TRBV11-3 | - | once | TGTGCCAACAGCGTCCGAGGGGGTCCATGTGAAGCTTTCTTT | CANSVRGGPCEAFF
TRBJ1-1 | TRBV6-1 | - | medium-sized | TGTGCCAGTTACGCGCGGGGGCGGAACACTGAAGCTTTCTTT | CASYARGRNTEAFF
TRBJ1-4 | TRBV6-1 | TRBD1 | many | TGTGCCAGCAGCCTTGACAGGGAAAATGAAAAACTGTTTTTT | CASSLDRENEKLFF
TRBJ2-5 | TRBV5-1 | - | - | TGCGCCAGCAGTTTCCGGAGGAGAGGTCACGAGACCCAGTACTTC | CASSFRRRGHETQYF
TRBJ2-5 | TRBV29-1 | - | - | TGCAGCGTAGAAGGGTCGGAGGAGACCCAGTACTTC | CSVEGSEETQYF
TRBJ1-5 | TRBV28 | - | - | TGTGCCAGCAGTCCCCAACGGGGGGCTCAGCCCCAGCATTTT | CASSPQRGAQPQHF
TRBJ2-1 | TRBV6-1 | TRBD2 | - | TGTGCCAGCCGAGTCACGACTAGCGGAATCAATGAGCAGTTCTTC | CASRVTTSGINEQFF
TRBJ2-7 | TRBV11-2 | - | - | TGTGCCAGCAGCCCCGAGGGCGACGAGCATTACTTC | CASSPEGDEHYF
TRBJ1-6 | TRBV9 | - | - | TGTGCCAGCAGCGTAGATGGGGGCGGATCACCCCTCCACTTT | CASSVDGGGSPLHF